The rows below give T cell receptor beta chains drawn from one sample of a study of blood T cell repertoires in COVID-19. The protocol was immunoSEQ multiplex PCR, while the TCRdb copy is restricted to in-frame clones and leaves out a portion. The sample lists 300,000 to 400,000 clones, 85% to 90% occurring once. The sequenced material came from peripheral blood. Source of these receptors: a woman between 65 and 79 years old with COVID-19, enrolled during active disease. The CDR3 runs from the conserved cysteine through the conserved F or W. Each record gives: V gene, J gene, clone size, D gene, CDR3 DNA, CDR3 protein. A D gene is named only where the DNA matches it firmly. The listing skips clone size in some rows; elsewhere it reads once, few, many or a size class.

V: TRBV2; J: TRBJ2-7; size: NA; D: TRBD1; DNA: TGTGCCAGCAGTGAGGGACAGGGGGCATACGAGCAGTACTTC; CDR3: CASSEGQGAYEQYF
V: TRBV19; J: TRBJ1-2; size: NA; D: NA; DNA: TGTGCCAGTAGTAGCCTTAAATGGGGGGACTATGGCTACACCTTC; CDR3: CASSSLKWGDYGYTF
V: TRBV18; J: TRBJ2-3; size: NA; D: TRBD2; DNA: TGTGCCAGCTCACCCCGGACTAGCGGGGGGCCACTACGCACAGATACGCAGTATTTT; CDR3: CASSPRTSGGPLRTDTQYF
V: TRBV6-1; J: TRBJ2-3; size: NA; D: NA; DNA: TGTGCCAGCAGTGAACCCCCGACAGATACGCAGTATTTT; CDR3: CASSEPPTDTQYF
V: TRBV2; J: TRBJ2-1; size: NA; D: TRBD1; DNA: TGTGCCAGCGTACGGGACAGGGTCAATGAGCAGTTCTTC; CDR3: CASVRDRVNEQFF
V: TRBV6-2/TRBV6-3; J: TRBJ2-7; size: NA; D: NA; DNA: TGTGCCAGCAGTTATAACAGGGAACCCTACGAGCAGTACTTC; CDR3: CASSYNREPYEQYF
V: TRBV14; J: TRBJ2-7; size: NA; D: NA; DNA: TGTGCCAGCAGCCGCGACAGGGAGGACGAGCAGTACTTC; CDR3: CASSRDREDEQYF
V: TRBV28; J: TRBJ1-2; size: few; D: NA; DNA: TGTGCCAGCGCCACCGGGGGTCGAAACTATGGCTACACCTTC; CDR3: CASATGGRNYGYTF
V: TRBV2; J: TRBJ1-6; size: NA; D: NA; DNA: TGTGCCAGCAGACGGCAGGGTTCACCCCTCCACTTT; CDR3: CASRRQGSPLHF
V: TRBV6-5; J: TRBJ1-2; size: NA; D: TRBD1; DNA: TGTGCCAGCAGTTACTCCACAAGAGGACAGGGGCAAGGCTACACCTTC; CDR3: CASSYSTRGQGQGYTF
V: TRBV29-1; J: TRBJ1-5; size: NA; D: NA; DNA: TGCAGCTTTTCCAGCCCACTAAGAGGACAGCCCCAGCATTTT; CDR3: CSFSSPLRGQPQHF
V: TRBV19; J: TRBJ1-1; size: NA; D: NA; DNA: TGTGCCAGTAGTATTGCCAGGGAAGGGAACACTGAAGCTTTCTTT; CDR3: CASSIAREGNTEAFF
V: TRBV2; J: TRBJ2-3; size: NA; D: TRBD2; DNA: TGTGCCAGCTTCCGACTAGCAGGCACAGATACGCAGTATTTT; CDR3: CASFRLAGTDTQYF
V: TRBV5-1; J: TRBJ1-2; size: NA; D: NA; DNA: TGCGCCAGCAGTCCTCCCGAGTACTATGGCTACACCTTC; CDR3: CASSPPEYYGYTF
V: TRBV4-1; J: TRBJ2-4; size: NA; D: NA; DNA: TGCGCCAGCAGCCAAGAGGACGGGAGAATAGCCAAAAACATTCAGTACTTC; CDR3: CASSQEDGRIAKNIQYF
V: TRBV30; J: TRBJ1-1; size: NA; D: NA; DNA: TGTGCCCGGGGCAGGGAAGGCACTGAAGCTTTCTTT; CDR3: CARGREGTEAFF
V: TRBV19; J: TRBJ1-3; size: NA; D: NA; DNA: TGTGCCAGTAGTGCCCAAGGGGTTCTCTCTGGAAACACCATATATTTT; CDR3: CASSAQGVLSGNTIYF
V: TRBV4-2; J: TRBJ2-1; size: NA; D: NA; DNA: TGTGCCAGCAGCCAACTAAGTGAGCAGTTCTTC; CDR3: CASSQLSEQFF
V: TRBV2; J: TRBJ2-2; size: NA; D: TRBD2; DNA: TGTGCCAGCAGTGAACTCGGGGGGGACACCGGGGAGCTGTTTTTT; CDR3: CASSELGGDTGELFF
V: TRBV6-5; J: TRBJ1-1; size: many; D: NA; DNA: TGTGCCACCTTCAGACCACAGGGAAACACTGAAGCTTTCTTT; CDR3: CATFRPQGNTEAFF
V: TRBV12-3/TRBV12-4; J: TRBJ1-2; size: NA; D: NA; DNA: TGTGCCAGCAGTCTTTATGGCTACACCTTC; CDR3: CASSLYGYTF
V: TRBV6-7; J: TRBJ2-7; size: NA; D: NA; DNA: TGTGCCAGCAGTTGGGCCCTCGAGCAGTACTTC; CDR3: CASSWALEQYF
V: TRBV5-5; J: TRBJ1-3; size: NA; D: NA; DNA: TGTGCCAGCAGCGACTTATCTGGAAACACCATATATTTT; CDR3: CASSDLSGNTIYF
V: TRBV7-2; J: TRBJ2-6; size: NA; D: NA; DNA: TGTGCCAGCAGCTTGGGGCCTGCTGGGGCCAACGTCCTGACTTTC; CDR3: CASSLGPAGANVLTF
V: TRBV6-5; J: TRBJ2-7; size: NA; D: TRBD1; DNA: TGTGCCAGCAGGACAGGGGGCGTATACGAGCAGTACTTC; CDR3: CASRTGGVYEQYF
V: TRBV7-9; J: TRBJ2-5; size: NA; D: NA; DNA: TGTGCCAGCAGCTTTTACTCGGGCCAAGAGACCCAGTACTTC; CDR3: CASSFYSGQETQYF
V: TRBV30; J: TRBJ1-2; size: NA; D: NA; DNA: TGTGCCTCCCAGCCAGCGGAATGGTATGGCTACACCTTC; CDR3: CASQPAEWYGYTF
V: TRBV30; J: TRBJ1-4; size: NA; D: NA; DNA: TGTGCCTGGAGTCCCCCAGACAGCAGAGTTGAAAAACTGTTTTTT; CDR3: CAWSPPDSRVEKLFF
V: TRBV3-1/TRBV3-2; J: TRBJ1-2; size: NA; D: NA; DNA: TGTGCCAGCAGCCAAAATAACCAGGGTTTAGGCTACACCTTC; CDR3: CASSQNNQGLGYTF
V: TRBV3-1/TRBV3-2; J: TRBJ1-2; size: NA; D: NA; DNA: TGTGCCAGCAGCCACTCGGGGGGCGCTGGCTACACCTTC; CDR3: CASSHSGGAGYTF
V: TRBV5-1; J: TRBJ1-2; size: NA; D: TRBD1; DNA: TGCGCCAGCAGCCGGGGACAGGGGGATGGCTACACCTTC; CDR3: CASSRGQGDGYTF
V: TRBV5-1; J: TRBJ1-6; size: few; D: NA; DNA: TGCGCCAGCAGCGCAGGGACTCCGAATTCACCCCTCCACTTT; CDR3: CASSAGTPNSPLHF